This TCR beta chain was documented in a study of PD-1 blockade in mismatch repair-deficient tumors. Here immunoSEQ multiplex PCR was the method, and the copy in TCRdb shows in-frame clones only, minus some. The sample has around 51,000 clones; 81% are singletons. With 1 base clipped from V and 3 bases from J, the junction kept 7 bases outside the gene matches. Germline assignment: CDR1 SGHDT and CDR2 YYEEEE. This CDR3 comprises 17 residues. The chain employs TRBV5-6 and TRBJ1-5, with 10 bases identical to TRBD1. This clonotype was sampled from an adult with mismatch repair-deficient cancer. The input for sequencing was peripheral blood, taken more than 19 weeks after starting pembrolizumab. The CDR3 protein is CASSLLRTGGNNQPQHF. CDR3 bases: TGTGCCAGCAGCTTGCTAAGGACAGGGGGGAACAATCAGCCCCAGCATTTT. Variable domain in full (rest from reference TRBV5-6 and TRBJ1-5): DAGVTQSPTHLIKTRGQQVTLRCSPKSGHDTVSWYQQALGQGPQFIFQYYEEEERQRGNFPDRFSGHQFPNYSSELNVNALLLGDSALYLCASSLLRTGGNNQPQHFGDGTRLSIL.